This TCR beta chain appears in the sequencing data of a study of human T cells and chemical hapten exposure. Whole-study context: Cases of alopecia areata, totalis or universalis occurred in a predominantly female patient group.

MiXCR, applied by TCRdb to the RACE reads, yields one record per CDR3 protein. The sample records 110,000 or so distinct CDR3 sequences, less than 35% being singletons. Time point reported: patch test 3, about 24 weeks after DPC sensitization. Treatment specified: therapeutic diphenylcyclopropenone sensitization with weekly scalp DPC. This receptor was obtained from a man aged 40-49 years with alopecia areata. Some clones in this sample may be carry-over from other donors' samples. The sequenced sample was whole blood, obtained in connection with sensitization to the hapten diphenylcyclopropenone (DPC).

Here the CDR3 reads CASSPIPVGAGYGYTF. The CDR3 DNA sequence: TGTGCCAGCTCACCAATTCCGGTAGGAGCAGGCTATGGCTACACCTTC. The chain links TRBV18 to TRBJ1-2, with unresolved D. Trimming pared 2 bases from V and 4 bases from J, leaving 17 bases between. Germline CDR1 reads KGHSH; CDR2 reads LQKENI. This CDR3 is built from 16 residues.